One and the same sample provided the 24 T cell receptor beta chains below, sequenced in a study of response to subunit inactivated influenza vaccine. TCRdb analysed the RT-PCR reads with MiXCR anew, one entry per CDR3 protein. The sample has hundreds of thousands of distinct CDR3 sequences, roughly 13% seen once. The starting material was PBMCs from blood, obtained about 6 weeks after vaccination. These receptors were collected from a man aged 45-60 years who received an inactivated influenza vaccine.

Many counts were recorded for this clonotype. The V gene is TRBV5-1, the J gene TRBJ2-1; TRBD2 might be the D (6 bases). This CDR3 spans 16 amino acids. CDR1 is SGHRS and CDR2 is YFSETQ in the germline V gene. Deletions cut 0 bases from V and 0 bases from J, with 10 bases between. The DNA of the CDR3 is TGCGCCAGCAGCTTGGCTAGCGTAATCTCCTACAATGAGCAGTTCTTC. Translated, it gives CASSLASVISYNEQFF. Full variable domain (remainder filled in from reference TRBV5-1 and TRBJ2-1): KAGVTQTPRYLIKTRGQQVTLSCSPISGHRSVSWYQQTPGQGLQFLFEYFSETQRNKGNFPGRFSGRQFSNSRSEMNVSTLELGDSALYLCASSLASVISYNEQFFGPGTRLTVL.

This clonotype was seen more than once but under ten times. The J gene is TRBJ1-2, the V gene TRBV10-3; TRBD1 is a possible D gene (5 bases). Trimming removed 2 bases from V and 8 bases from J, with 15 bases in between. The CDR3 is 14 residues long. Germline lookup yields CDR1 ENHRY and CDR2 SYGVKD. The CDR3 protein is CAISERGELGGYTF. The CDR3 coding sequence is TGTGCCATCAGTGAGCGGGGGGAGCTCGGAGGCTACACCTTC.

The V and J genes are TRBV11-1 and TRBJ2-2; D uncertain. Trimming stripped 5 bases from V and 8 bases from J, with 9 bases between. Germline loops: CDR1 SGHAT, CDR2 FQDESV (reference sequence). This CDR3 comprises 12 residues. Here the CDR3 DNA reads TGTGCCAGCAGCGCATACGGGGGGGAGCTGTTTTTT. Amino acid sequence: CASSAYGGELFF.

The CDR3 region is CASSLVGGSSGANVLTF. CDR3 sequence (DNA): TGCGCCAGCAGCTTGGTGGGGGGTAGCTCTGGGGCCAACGTCCTGACTTTC. This chain connects TRBV5-1 to TRBJ2-6, with D possibly being TRBD2 (6 bases). V lost 0 bases, J lost 0 bases, and 10 bases lay in between. In germline, CDR1 is SGHRS, CDR2 YFSETQ. The CDR3 length is 17 residues.

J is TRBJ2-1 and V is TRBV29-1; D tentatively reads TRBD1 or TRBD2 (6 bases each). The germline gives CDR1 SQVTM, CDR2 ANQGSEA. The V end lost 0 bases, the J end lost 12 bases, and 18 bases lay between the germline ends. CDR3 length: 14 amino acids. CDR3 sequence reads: CSVEDWGYGGGQFF. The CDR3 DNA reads TGCAGCGTTGAAGATTGGGGCTACGGGGGCGGGCAGTTCTTC.

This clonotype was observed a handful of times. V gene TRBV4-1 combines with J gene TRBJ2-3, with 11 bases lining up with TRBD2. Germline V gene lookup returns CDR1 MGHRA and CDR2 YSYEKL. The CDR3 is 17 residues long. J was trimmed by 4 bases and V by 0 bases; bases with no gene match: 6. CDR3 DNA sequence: TGCGCCAGCAGCCAAGAATCCACTAGCGGGGGCGCAGATACGCAGTATTTT. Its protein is CASSQESTSGGADTQYF.

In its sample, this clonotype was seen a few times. CDR3 DNA: TGTGCCAGCAGCCAAGGAAACACAGATACGCAGTATTTT. Amino acids: CASSQGNTDTQYF. The chain carries TRBV7-8 and TRBJ2-3; D uncertain. The germline V gene has CDR1 SGHVS and CDR2 FQNEAQ. The CDR3 sequence is 13 residues long. Deletions cut 5 bases from V and 2 bases from J, with 8 bases between.

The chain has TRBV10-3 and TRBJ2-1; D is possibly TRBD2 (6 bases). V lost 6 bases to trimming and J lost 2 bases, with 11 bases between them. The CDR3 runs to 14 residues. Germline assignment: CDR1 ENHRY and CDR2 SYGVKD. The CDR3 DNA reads TGTGCCATCAGCAATGGGGAGGCCTACAATGAGCAGTTCTTC. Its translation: CAISNGEAYNEQFF.

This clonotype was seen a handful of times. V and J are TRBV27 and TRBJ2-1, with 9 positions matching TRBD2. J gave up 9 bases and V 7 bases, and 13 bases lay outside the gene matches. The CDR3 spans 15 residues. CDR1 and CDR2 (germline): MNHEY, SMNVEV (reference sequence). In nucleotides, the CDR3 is TGTGCCAGCACTCGACCGGGACTAGCAACTGCTGAGCAGTTCTTC. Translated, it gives CASTRPGLATAEQFF.

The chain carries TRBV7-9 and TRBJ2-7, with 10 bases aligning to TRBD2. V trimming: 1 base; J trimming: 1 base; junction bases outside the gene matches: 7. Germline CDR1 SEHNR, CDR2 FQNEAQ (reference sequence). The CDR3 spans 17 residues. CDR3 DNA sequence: TGTGCCAGCAGCTTAGTCTGGGCTAGCGGGGGATCCTACGAGCAGTACTTC. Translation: CASSLVWASGGSYEQYF.

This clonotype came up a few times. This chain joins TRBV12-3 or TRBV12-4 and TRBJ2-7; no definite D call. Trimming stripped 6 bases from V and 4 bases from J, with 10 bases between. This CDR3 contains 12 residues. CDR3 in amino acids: CASSTLGYEQYF. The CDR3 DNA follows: TGTGCCAGCAGCACGCTGGGTTACGAGCAGTACTTC.

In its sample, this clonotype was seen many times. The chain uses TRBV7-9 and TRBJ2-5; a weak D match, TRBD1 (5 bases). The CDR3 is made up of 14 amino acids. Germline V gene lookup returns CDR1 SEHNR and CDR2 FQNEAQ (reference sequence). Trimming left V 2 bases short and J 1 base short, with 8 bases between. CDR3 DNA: TGTGCCAGCAGCTTATACAGGACCCAAGAGACCCAGTACTTC. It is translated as CASSLYRTQETQYF.

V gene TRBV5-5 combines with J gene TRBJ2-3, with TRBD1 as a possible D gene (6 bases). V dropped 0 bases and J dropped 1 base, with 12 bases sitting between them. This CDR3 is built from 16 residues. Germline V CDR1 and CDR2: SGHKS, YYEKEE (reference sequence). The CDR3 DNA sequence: TGTGCCAGCAGCTTGGTCTGGACAGCGGGCACAGATACGCAGTATTTT. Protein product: CASSLVWTAGTDTQYF.

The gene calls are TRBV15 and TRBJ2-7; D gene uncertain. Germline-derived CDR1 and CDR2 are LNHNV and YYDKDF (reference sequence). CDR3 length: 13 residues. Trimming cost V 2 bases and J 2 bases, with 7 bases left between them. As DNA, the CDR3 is TGTGCCACCAGCAGACCATCCACCTACGAGCAGTACTTC. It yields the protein CATSRPSTYEQYF. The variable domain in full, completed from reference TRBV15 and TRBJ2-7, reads DAMVIQNPRYQVTQFGKPVTLSCSQTLNHNVMYWYQQKSSQAPKLLFHYYDKDFNNEADTPDNFQSRRPNTSFCFLDIRSPGLGDTAMYLCATSRPSTYEQYFGPGTRLTVT.

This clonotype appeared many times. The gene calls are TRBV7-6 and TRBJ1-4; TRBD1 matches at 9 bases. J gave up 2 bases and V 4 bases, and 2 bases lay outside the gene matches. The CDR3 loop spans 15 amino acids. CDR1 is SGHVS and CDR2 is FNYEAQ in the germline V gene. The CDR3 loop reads CASSSGQGTNEKLFF. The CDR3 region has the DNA TGTGCCAGCAGCTCCGGACAGGGGACTAATGAAAAACTGTTTTTT. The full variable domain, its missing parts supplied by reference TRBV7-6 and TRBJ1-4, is GAGVSQSPRYKVTKRGQDVALRCDPISGHVSLYWYRQALGQGPEFLTYFNYEAQQDKSGLPNDRFSAERPEGSISTLTIQRTEQRDSAMYRCASSSGQGTNEKLFFGSGTQLSVL.

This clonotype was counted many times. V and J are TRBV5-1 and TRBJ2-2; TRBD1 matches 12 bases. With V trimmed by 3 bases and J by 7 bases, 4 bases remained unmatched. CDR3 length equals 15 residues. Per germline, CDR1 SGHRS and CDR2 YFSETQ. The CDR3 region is CASSWDRGRIGELFF. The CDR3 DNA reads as TGCGCCAGCAGCTGGGACAGGGGGCGAATCGGGGAGCTGTTTTTT.

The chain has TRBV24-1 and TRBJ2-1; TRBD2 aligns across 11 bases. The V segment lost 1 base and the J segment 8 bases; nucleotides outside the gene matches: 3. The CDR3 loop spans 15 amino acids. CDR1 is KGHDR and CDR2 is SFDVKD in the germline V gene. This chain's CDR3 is CATSDFSGGVYEQFF. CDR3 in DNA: TGTGCCACCAGTGATTTTAGCGGGGGGGTCTATGAGCAGTTCTTC.

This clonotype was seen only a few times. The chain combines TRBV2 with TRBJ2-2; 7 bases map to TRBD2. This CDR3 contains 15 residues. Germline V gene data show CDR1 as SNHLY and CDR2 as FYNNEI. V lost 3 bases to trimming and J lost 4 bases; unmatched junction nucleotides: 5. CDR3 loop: CASSEGRGPTGELFF. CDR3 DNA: TGTGCCAGCAGTGAGGGGAGGGGACCCACCGGGGAGCTGTTTTTT.

The CDR3 nucleotides are TGCGCCAGCAAAGCGGTTCAGGGGGTTGGAAACACCATATATTTT. Its translation is CASKAVQGVGNTIYF. V and J are TRBV10-2 and TRBJ1-3; the match to TRBD1 covers 7 bases. Germline CDR1 reads WSHSY; CDR2 reads SAAADI. The CDR3 consists of 15 residues. Losses at the gene ends were 7 bases for V and 3 bases for J; bases not matched to a gene: 9.

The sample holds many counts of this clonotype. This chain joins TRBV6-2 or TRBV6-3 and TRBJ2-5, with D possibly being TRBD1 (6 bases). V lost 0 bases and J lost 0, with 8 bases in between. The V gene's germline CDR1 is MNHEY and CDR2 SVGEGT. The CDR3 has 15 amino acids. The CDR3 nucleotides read TGTGCCAGCAGTTACTCGGGGGCGTACCAAGAGACCCAGTACTTC. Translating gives CASSYSGAYQETQYF.

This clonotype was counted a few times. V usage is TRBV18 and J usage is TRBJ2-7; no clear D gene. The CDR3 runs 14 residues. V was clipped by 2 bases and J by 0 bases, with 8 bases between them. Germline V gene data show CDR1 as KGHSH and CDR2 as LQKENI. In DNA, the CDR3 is TGTGCCAGCTCACCAGAGGCGAGCTCCTACGAGCAGTACTTC. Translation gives CASSPEASSYEQYF.

CDR3: CASSQDSHTDPPFEQYF. CDR3 in DNA: TGCGCCAGCAGCCAAGATAGTCATACAGATCCACCATTCGAGCAGTACTTC. The chain joins TRBV4-1 to TRBJ2-7; D not certain. Germline V gives CDR1 MGHRA, CDR2 YSYEKL. Trimming shortened V by 0 bases and J by 6 bases, and 21 bases separated the two germline ends. The CDR3 consists of 17 residues.

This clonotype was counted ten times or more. For the CDR3, the DNA is TGTGCCAGCAGTCGGAACAACTATGGCTACACCTTC. Protein sequence: CASSRNNYGYTF. The chain joins TRBV6-5 to TRBJ1-2; D is undetermined. In germline, CDR1 is MNHEY, CDR2 SVGAGI. The CDR3 is made up of 12 amino acids. V lost 5 bases and J 2 bases, leaving 6 bases between the germline ends.

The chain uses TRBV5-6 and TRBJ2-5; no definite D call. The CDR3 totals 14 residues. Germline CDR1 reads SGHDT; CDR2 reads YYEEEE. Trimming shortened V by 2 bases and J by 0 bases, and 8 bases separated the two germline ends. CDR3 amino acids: CASSFPVYQETQYF. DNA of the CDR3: TGTGCCAGCAGCTTTCCAGTCTACCAAGAGACCCAGTACTTC.